The TCR beta chain under discussion was sequenced for a study of OX40 agonist ivuxolimab in advanced cancers. Overall study results and limits: Individuals who were partial responders at 0.1-3.0 mg/kg had clonal expansion that ranked among the lowest. Researchers report that CD8+ T cells had, on average, more expanded clones than CD4+.

Produced via immunoSEQ multiplex PCR; TCRdb's table is partial and in-frame only. The sample lists about 50,000 clones; 80% were seen once. The V segment lost 2 bases and the J segment 4 bases; nucleotides outside the gene matches: 0. Germline lookup yields CDR1 SNHLY and CDR2 FYNNEI. The CDR3 contains 15 residues. A word on this clone: What it binds is unknown.

Material: CD4+ or CD8+ T cells sorted from blood, obtained in a trial of the OX40 agonist ivuxolimab. The V and J genes are TRBV2 and TRBJ2-2; 11 bases are a match to TRBD2. The sequence was obtained from an adult with an advanced solid tumor such as melanoma, head and neck, liver or kidney cancer. The CDR3 DNA sequence: TGTGCCAGCAGTGAACTAGCGGGAGGCACCGGGGAGCTGTTTTTT. It specifies CASSELAGGTGELFF.